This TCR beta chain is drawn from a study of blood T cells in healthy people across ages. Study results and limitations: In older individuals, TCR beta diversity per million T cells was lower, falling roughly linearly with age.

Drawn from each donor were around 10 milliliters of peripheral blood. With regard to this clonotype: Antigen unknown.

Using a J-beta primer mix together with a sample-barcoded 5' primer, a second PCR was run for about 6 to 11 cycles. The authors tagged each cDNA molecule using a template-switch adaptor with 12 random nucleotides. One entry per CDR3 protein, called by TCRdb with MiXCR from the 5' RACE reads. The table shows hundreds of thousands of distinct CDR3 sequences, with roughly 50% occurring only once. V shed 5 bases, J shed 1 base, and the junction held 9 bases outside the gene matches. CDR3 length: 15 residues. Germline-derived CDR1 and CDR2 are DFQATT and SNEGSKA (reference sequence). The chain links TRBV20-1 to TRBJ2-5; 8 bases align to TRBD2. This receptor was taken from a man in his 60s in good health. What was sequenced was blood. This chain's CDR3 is CSADGSGTPQETQYF. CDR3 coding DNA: TGCAGTGCTGACGGTAGCGGGACCCCCCAAGAGACCCAGTACTTC.